The 9 T cell receptor beta chains presented below share a single source sample, sequenced in a study of T cell clones after liver transplantation. The protocol was immunoSEQ multiplex PCR, while the TCRdb copy is restricted to in-frame clones and leaves out a portion. This table holds about 75,000 clones, around 84% found once. The source material was CD4+ T cells from blood, sampled about 50 months after liver transplant. The receptor set was obtained from a human patient who received a liver transplant. The graft donor may have given rise to some T cells.

This clone appeared once. The same CDR3 arises from other DNA sequences in this sample as well. V is TRBV4-3 and J is TRBJ2-5; possible D gene TRBD1, 6 bases. Germline CDR1 LGHNA, CDR2 YSLEER. V was shortened by 4 bases and J by 2 bases, with 8 bases between the two germline ends. This CDR3 is built from 13 residues. The CDR3 protein is CASSRTVQETQYF. The CDR3 DNA is TGCGCCAGCAGCCGGACAGTGCAAGAGACCCAGTACTTC.

V gene TRBV4-2 combines with J gene TRBJ2-1, with TRBD2 matching 8 bases. CDR1 is LGHNA and CDR2 is YNFKEQ in the germline V gene. Trimming cost V 4 bases and J 4 bases; bases outside gene matches: 6. This CDR3 has 15 residues. Here the CDR3 DNA reads TGTGCCAGCAGCCTAAGCGGGGGCCTTTACAATGAGCAGTTCTTC. This gives the protein CASSLSGGLYNEQFF.

The V gene is TRBV6-6, the J gene TRBJ2-2; D is unclear. The V and J ends lost 0 bases and 4 bases respectively, with 12 bases between them. The germline V gene encodes CDR1 MNHNY and CDR2 SVGAGI (reference sequence). This CDR3 has 16 residues. The CDR3 coding sequence is TGTGCCAGCAGTTACTCGAGTCAGAGGACCACCGGGGAGCTGTTTTTT. Translating gives CASSYSSQRTTGELFF.

The chain recombines TRBV7-2 with TRBJ2-3, with D possibly TRBD1 on 6 matching bases. The CDR3 is 14 residues long. The germline V and J ends were trimmed by 0 bases and 8 bases, with 12 bases remaining between them. Germline V gene sequence: CDR1 SGHTA, CDR2 FQGNSA. In DNA form, the CDR3 reads TGTGCCAGCAGCTTAGCAGGACAGATGGGTACGCAGTATTTT. It yields the protein CASSLAGQMGTQYF.

This chain uses TRBV4-3 with TRBJ2-6; 8 bases fit TRBD1. Germline V gene lookup returns CDR1 LGHNA and CDR2 YSLEER. This CDR3 contains 19 residues. The junction had 9 bases not matched to a gene; V was cut back by 0 bases and J by 2 bases. The CDR3 DNA reads as TGCGCCAGCAGCCAAGACGGTCGTCAGGGGGCAGCTGGGGCCAACGTCCTGACTTTC. It yields the protein CASSQDGRQGAAGANVLTF.

This chain uses TRBV7-9 with TRBJ1-2; TRBD1 is a possible D gene (5 bases). The V gene's germline CDR1 is SEHNR and CDR2 FQNEAQ (reference sequence). The CDR3 covers 13 residues. Trimming stripped 1 base from V and 5 bases from J, with 8 bases between. Written as DNA, the CDR3 is TGTGCCAGCAGCTTAGTTGGGACTTATGGCTACACCTTC. This codes for CASSLVGTYGYTF.

CDR3 protein: CASSKPGQGASGELFF. In DNA form, the CDR3 reads TGTGCCAGCAGTAAGCCGGGACAGGGGGCATCCGGGGAGCTGTTTTTT. The rearrangement joins TRBV27 to TRBJ2-2, with TRBD1 matching over 12 bases. The CDR3 is 16 residues long. The junction had 7 bases not matched to a gene; V was cut back by 5 bases and J by 6 bases. Looked up from germline, CDR1 is MNHEY and CDR2 is SMNVEV (reference sequence).

The J gene is TRBJ2-3, the V gene TRBV6-4; a possible D gene is TRBD1 (6 bases). Germline V gene sequence: CDR1 MRHNA, CDR2 SNTAGT. The CDR3 is 16 residues long. The germline V and J ends were trimmed by 6 bases and 0 bases, with 16 bases remaining between them. The CDR3 here is CASSGQPSASTDTQYF. CDR3 coding DNA: TGTGCCAGCAGCGGACAGCCAAGTGCTAGCACAGATACGCAGTATTTT.

This clone was detected once. The chain has TRBV21-1 and TRBJ2-5; TRBD1, the table's D call, was not compared with the DNA. TRBV21-1 is flagged as a pseudogene. The CDR3 contains 16 residues. The CDR3 spells CASSKGFGTGEETQYF. The CDR3 DNA follows: TGTGCCAGCAGCAAAGGATTCGGGACAGGTGAAGAGACCCAGTACTTC.